The clone carrying this TCR beta chain was counted a few times. Its target is not known. The sample is drawn from a study of response to subunit inactivated influenza vaccine. CDR1 is MNHEY and CDR2 is SVGEGT in the germline V gene. The CDR3 covers 16 residues. V lost 2 bases and J 1 base, leaving 13 bases between the germline ends. Via MiXCR, TCRdb re-called the RT-PCR reads, giving one row per CDR3 protein. Of hundreds of thousands of distinct CDR3 sequences in the sample, 10% to 12% were seen once. Whole-study results and caveats: Seasonal influenza vaccination, on each occasion, was suggested by the authors to recruit few new T cells.

This sample also belongs to another study, concerning T cells expressing NK-cell markers. That source reports: cDNA encoding TCR beta was synthesized via 5'RACE template switching incorporating UMIs. Of eight sequenced donors, seven were HCMV-seropositive and one HCMV-seronegative. Alpha-beta TCR T cells were the sole sorting target in several experiments, owing to an anti-gamma-delta TCR antibody.

The sample consisted of PBMCs from blood, taken on the day of vaccination. The origin of this receptor is a man aged 50 or older who received an inactivated influenza vaccine. The chain has TRBV6-2 or TRBV6-3 and TRBJ2-3; D may be TRBD2 (6 bases). CDR3 amino acids: CASSYRRGLGTDTQYF. The CDR3 coding sequence is TGTGCCAGCAGTTACCGTCGGGGACTCGGCACAGATACGCAGTATTTT.